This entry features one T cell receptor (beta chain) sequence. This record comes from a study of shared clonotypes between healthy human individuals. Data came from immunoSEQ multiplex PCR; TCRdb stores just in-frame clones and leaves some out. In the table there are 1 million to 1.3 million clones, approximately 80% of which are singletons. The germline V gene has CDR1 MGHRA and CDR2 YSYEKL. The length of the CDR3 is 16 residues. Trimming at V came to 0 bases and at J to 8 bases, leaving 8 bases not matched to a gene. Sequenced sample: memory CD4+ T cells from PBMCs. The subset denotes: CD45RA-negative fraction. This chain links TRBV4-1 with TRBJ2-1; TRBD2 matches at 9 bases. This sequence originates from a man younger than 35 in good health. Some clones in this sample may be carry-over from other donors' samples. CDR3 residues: CASSQEAVAGVYEQFF. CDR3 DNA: TGCGCCAGCAGCCAAGAGGCAGTAGCGGGAGTCTATGAGCAGTTCTTC.